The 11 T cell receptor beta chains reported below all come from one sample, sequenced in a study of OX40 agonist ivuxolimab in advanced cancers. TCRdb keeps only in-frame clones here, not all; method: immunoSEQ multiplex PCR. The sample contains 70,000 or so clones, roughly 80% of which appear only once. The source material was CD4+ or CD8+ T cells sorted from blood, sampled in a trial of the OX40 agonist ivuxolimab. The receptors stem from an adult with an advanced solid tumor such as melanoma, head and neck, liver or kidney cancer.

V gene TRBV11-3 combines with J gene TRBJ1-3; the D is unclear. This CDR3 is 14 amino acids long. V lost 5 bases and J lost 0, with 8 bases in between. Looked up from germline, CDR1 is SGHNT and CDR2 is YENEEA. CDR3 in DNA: TGTGCCAGCAGCGAAAAGGGCTCTGGAAACACCATATATTTT. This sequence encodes CASSEKGSGNTIYF.

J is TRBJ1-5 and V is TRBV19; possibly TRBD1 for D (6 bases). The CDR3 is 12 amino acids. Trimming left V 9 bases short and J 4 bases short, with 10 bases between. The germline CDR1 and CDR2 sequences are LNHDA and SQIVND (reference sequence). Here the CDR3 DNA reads TGTGCCAGCAGCAGGGGTAATCAGCCCCAGCATTTT. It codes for CASSRGNQPQHF.

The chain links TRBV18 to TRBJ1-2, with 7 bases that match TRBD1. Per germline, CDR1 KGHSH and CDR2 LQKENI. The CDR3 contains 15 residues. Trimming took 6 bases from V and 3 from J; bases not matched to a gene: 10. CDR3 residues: CASSPGGGPDYGYTF. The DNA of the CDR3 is TGTGCCAGCTCTCCAGGAGGGGGCCCGGACTATGGCTACACCTTC.

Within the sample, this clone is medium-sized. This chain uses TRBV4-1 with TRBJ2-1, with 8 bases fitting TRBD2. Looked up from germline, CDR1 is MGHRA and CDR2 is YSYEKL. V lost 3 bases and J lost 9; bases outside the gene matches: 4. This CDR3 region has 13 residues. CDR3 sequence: CASSHDTSGEQFF. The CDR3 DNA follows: TGCGCCAGCAGCCACGATACTAGCGGTGAGCAGTTCTTC.

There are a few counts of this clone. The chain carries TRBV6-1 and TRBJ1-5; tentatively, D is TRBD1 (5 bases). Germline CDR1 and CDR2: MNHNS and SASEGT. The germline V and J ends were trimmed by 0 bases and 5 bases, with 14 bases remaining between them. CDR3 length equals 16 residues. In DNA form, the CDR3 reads TGTGCCAGCAGTGAAGCGCCTTTCAGGGTGGATCAGCCCCAGCATTTT. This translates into CASSEAPFRVDQPQHF.

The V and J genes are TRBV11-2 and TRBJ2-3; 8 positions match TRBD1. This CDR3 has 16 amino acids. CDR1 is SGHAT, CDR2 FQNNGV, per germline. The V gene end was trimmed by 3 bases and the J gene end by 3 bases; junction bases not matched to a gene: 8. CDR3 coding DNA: TGTGCCAGCAGCTTTGGGGACCGACAGGGGACAGATACGCAGTATTTT. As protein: CASSFGDRQGTDTQYF. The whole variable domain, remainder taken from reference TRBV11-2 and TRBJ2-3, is EAGVAQSPRYKIIEKRQSVAFWCNPISGHATLYWYQQILGQGPKLLIQFQNNGVVDDSQLPKDRFSAERLKGVDSTLKIQPAKLEDSAVYLCASSFGDRQGTDTQYFGPGTRLTVL.

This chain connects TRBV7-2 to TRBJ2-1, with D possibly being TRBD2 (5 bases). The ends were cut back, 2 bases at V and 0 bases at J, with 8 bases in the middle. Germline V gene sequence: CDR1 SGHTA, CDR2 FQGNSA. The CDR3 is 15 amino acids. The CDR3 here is CASSLSTSSYNEQFF. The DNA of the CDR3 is TGTGCCAGCAGCTTAAGTACTAGCTCCTACAATGAGCAGTTCTTC.

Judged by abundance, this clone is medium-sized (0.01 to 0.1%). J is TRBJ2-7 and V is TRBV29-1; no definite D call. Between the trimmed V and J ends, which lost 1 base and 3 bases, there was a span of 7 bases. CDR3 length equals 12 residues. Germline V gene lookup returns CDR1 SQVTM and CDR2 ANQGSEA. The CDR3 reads CSVEVGSYEQYF. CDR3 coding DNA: TGCAGCGTTGAAGTTGGCAGCTACGAGCAGTACTTC.

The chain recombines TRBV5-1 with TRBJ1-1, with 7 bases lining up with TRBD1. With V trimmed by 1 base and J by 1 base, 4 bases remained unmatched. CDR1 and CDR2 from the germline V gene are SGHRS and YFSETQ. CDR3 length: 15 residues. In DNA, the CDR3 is TGCGCCAGCAGCTTGTACGGGGACAGGAACACTGAAGCTTTCTTT. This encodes CASSLYGDRNTEAFF.

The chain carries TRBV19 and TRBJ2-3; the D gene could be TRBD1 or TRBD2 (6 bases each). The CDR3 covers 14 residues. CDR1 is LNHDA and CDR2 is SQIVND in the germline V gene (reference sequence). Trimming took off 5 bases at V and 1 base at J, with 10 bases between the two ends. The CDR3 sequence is CASSGGLGTDTQYF. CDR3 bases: TGTGCCAGTAGTGGGGGGCTCGGCACAGATACGCAGTATTTT.

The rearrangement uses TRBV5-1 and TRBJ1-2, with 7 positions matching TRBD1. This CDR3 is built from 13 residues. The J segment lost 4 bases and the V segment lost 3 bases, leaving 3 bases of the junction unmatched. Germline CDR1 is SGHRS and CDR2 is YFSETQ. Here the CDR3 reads CASSYDRVYGYTF. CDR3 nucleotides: TGCGCCAGCAGCTACGACAGGGTCTATGGCTACACCTTC.